This T cell receptor (beta chain) was retrieved from a study of cytomegalovirus exposure and HLA in healthy donors. As for the study in general: Across 300 to 400 genotyped donors, more than 75% landed in the Caucasian-associated ancestry cluster.

Comment on this clone: Its target is unknown.

The CDR3 has 13 amino acids. V lost 3 bases and J 5 bases, leaving 10 bases between the germline ends. Germline assignment: CDR1 SGHTA and CDR2 FQGNSA. It was with 60 Vbeta and 13 Jbeta primers that the PCR ran. Some clones are missing from TCRdb's copy, which holds only in-frame ones; the method was immunoSEQ multiplex PCR. The sample shows approximately 100,000 clones, 9.5% to 13% of them seen only once. Points from the study as a whole: Around 160 TCR beta chains were listed as cytomegalovirus-associated. Follow-up analysis found HLA locus-dependent TCR association rates, highest for DRB1 and lowest for HLA-C. Later analysis identified several of the most significant clusters that appeared linked to common viral pathogens.

The chain employs TRBV7-2 and TRBJ1-1; maybe TRBD1 (5 bases). The sequencing input was PBMCs. The sequence derives from a man aged 35 to 55 in good health and CMV-seropositive. DNA of the CDR3: TGTGCCAGCAGCTTCCCAGGGAGGACTGAAGCTTTCTTT. Residues: CASSFPGRTEAFF.